This entry features one T cell receptor beta chain sequence. There are many counts of this clonotype. It has no known antigen specificity. The record has no base qualities; no much larger clone is one base away. Libraries were built with multiplex PCR. Sequencing took place on an Illumina HiSeq 4000. TCR beta libraries were built with iRepertoire HTBI primers and Arm-PCR amplification of CDR3 regions. Before sequencing, the PCR products went through gel purification. In the original analysis: Gene usage analysis of CDR3 amino acid clonotypes used the approximately 62 TRBV and more than 13 TRBJ segments found across samples. Filtered high-quality paired reads were merged into contigs using COPE and FqMerger. BLAST was used to align contigs to IMGT TRBV, TRBD and TRBJ reference genes, and CDR3 was defined according to IMGT. Highly expanded clones were defined as clonotypes with a frequency above 0.1%. Shannon entropy was used to measure repertoire diversity, and the Gini coefficient was used to measure V-J evenness. A clonotype was considered public if more than one individual shared it. Through fastp at Q25 and MiXCR, TCRdb rebuilt clones from the public reads, retaining in-frame beta chains. Rows merge per CDR3 protein into single entries with the most common DNA and genes. These V and J calls derive from TCRdb rather than the authors' analysis. The sample has 380,000 or so distinct CDR3 sequences on record, 15% to 20% of them singletons. 20% of the sample lies in the top ten.

V lost 4 bases and J lost 0 bases; the stretch between them is 10 bases long. The CDR3 has 15 amino acids, counting the end cysteine and phenylalanine. Of the read, only the CDR3 DNA is kept; its 45 bases are in frame from base 1. Looking up the germline V gene (reference sequence) yields CDR1 SGHKS and CDR2 YYEKEE. This record belongs to a study of regulatory T cells in long-lasting Graves disease (dated by TCRdb to the early 2020s). General notes on the study: In the newly diagnosed Graves' disease group, patients had been taking antithyroid drugs for less than 3 months. Peripheral blood TCR sequencing and RNA sequencing compared persistent Graves' disease patients with newly diagnosed Graves' disease patients. The study was registered as a clinical trial and conducted in China. TCR sequencing covered roughly 13 persistent and approximately 20 newly diagnosed Graves' disease patients, some 35 samples in total.

This specimen's time point label, interpreted: newly diagnosed GD, antithyroid drugs for less than 3 months. For both TCR sequencing and RNA sequencing, RNA was extracted from PBMCs using TRIzol. Graves' disease was diagnosed according to American Thyroid Association guidelines. Patients were recruited from an endocrinology department in Xi'an, China. Each patient gave around 9.2 milliliters of peripheral blood, collected in an EDTA anticoagulant tube. PBMCs were isolated by Ficoll Paque Plus density gradient separation without further T cell sorting. RNA quality was checked with an Agilent 2100 Bioanalyzer and agarose gel, and concentration with a NanoDrop 2000. The research as a whole found: Sequencing and analysis were restricted to the TCR beta chain. The study examined only peripheral blood because the primary lesion, thyroid tissue, could not be accessed. Patients with persistent disease shared more public clonotypes (about 2,900) than newly diagnosed patients did (roughly 970). As a limitation, the authors acknowledged that the small sample size may reduce accuracy. Compared with newly diagnosed patients, patients with persistent Graves' disease had lower TCR Shannon entropy and fewer highly expanded clones, which suggests clonal expansion. Persistent disease showed preferential use of TRBV28, TRBJ1-2 and TRBJ2-5, whereas newly diagnosed disease favored TRBV20-1 and TRBJ2-1.

The sample was also reused in another study, on T cells in Graves' hyperthyroidism and ophthalmopathy. The second investigation adds: Stable Graves' hyperthyroidism was defined as no progression to ophthalmopathy during 18 months of follow-up. Hyperthyroidism patients were aged 18 to 65 years and newly diagnosed, with disease duration of less than 2 months. The study excluded patients with uncontrolled infections, other autoimmune diseases, pregnancy or lactation. Diagnoses were based on clinical symptoms, serum thyroxine and TRAb, thyroid ultrasound and orbital computed tomography. A first-round RT-PCR of the TCR CDR3 used the HTBI primer set with the Qiagen OneStep RT-PCR kit. Most expanded thyroid clonotypes (frequency above 0.001) were also detected in blood, a finding suggesting that blood repertoires may reflect thyroid immune responses. Ophthalmopathy was separated from stable hyperthyroidism by a 13 V-J signature model, with around 90% sensitivity and approximately 81% specificity obtained in cross-validation and 80%/75% obtained in testing. In validation, the model predicted progression to ophthalmopathy a median of about 6.5 months before onset, with 70% to 71% sensitivity and roughly 72% specificity. To identify distinguishing TCR V-J signatures, a discovery cohort of about 95 patients was used, comprising 40 to 45 with Graves' ophthalmopathy and roughly 60 with stable Graves' hyperthyroidism. Prospective prediction of ophthalmopathy was tested in an independent validation cohort of approximately 19 hyperthyroidism patients and some 17 patients who later progressed to ophthalmopathy. The roughly 94 discovery patients were randomly split 7:3 into training and test sets. In addition, the study compared T-cell repertoires in thyroid tissue and in blood from about 6 Graves' hyperthyroidism patients. Following sampling, methimazole starting at 30 mg daily was given to hyperthyroidism patients, and high-dose intravenous methylprednisolone was given to ophthalmopathy patients. A second multiplex PCR round built the libraries, followed by size selection and purification. Libraries were sequenced paired-end with 100 bp reads on an Illumina HiSeq2000. SOAPnuke was used to process the raw data, removing reads that contained adapters or uncalled bases, had a mean Phred below 15, or lacked an exact match to the constant primer or identifier. High-quality paired reads were merged with COPE v1.2.5, and unique nucleotide sequences were defined as clonotypes. MiTCR v1.1 was used to align the clonotypes against IMGT TRBV, TRBD and TRBJ reference segments. The analysis included only V-J combinations with a frequency above 0.0001, which together covered approximately 99% of the repertoires. A TCS score was defined as the ratio between F50 (clonal expansion) and ExV (chaos), using BLOSUM62-based TCRdist between CDR3 peptides within each V-J. Welch's t-statistics and random forest reduced 450 to 600 V-J features to 13, which were used in a naive Bayes classifier (R e1071). No statistical method was used to fix the sample size in advance, and group allocation was not hidden from the investigators. According to the paper, TCR Vbeta CDR3 sequencing was carried out on about 140 peripheral blood samples, which came from under 50 ophthalmopathy, 80 or so hyperthyroidism and about 17 progressor patients.

The rearrangement joined TRBV5-5 to TRBJ1-4, with the D segment identity uncertain. The sample here was peripheral blood mononuclear cells (PBMCs), taken at new diagnosis, from a patient treated with antithyroid drugs. The clonotype originates from a woman between 18 and 29 years old with Graves disease. Donor details come from another sample of the same person, matched by shared clones. The CDR3 region: CASSSYSTTNEKLFF. The nucleotide sequence is given as TGTGCCAGCAGCAGCTACAGTACAACTAATGAAAAACTGTTTTTT.